This TCR beta chain was sequenced during a study of cytomegalovirus exposure and HLA in healthy donors. The V end lost 3 bases, the J end lost 2 bases, and 15 bases lay between the germline ends. The CDR3 extends over 15 amino acids. Germline V gives CDR1 SGDLS, CDR2 YYNGEE. This PCR relied on a set of 60 Vbeta primers and 13 Jbeta primers. Method: immunoSEQ multiplex PCR; TCRdb's copy keeps in-frame clones and lacks some. The sample holds 45,000 to 60,000 clones. The TCR was taken from a female donor in good health and CMV-seronegative. The sample was PBMCs. The chain joins TRBV9 to TRBJ2-7; TRBD2 might be the D (6 bases). Written as DNA, the CDR3 is TGTGCCAGCAGCGCCGTAGCGGCAAACCCCTACGAGCAGTACTTC. Residues: CASSAVAANPYEQYF.